These 22 T cell receptor beta chains came from one sample sequenced in a study of blood T cell repertoires in COVID-19. Assay used: immunoSEQ multiplex PCR; TCRdb lists only in-frame clones, some missing. Of approximately 170,000 clones in the sample, more than 75% are singletons; the top ten hold roughly a sixth. The sample was peripheral blood. These receptors came from a man aged 55 to 70 with active or convalescent COVID-19.

This rearrangement joins TRBV2 to TRBJ2-1; 10 nucleotides match TRBD2. The germline CDR1 and CDR2 sequences are SNHLY and FYNNEI. With V trimmed by 6 bases and J by 8 bases, 7 bases remained unmatched. The CDR3 consists of 14 residues. In DNA, the CDR3 is TGTGCCAGCAGGAAAGCGGGGGGGCTCTATGAGCAGTTCTTC. Residues: CASRKAGGLYEQFF.

The V and J genes are TRBV19 and TRBJ1-2; D is ambiguous. The CDR3 covers 16 residues. Germline V gene data show CDR1 as LNHDA and CDR2 as SQIVND (reference sequence). Trimming took off 2 bases at V and 4 bases at J, with 17 bases between the two ends. The CDR3 is CASSIYPSAMFYGYTF. The CDR3 bases are TGTGCCAGTAGTATATATCCCAGTGCAATGTTCTATGGCTACACCTTC.

This CDR3 reads CASSESLAGGYNEQFF. DNA of the CDR3: TGTGCCAGCAGTGAAAGTCTAGCGGGGGGGTACAATGAGCAGTTCTTC. The V and J genes are TRBV6-1 and TRBJ2-1, with TRBD2 identical over 12 bases. CDR3 size: 16 residues. Unmatched junction bases numbered 3, after V lost 2 bases and J lost 4 bases. From germline, CDR1 is MNHNS and CDR2 SASEGT.

The V and J genes are TRBV7-2 and TRBJ2-7; 11 positions match TRBD2. The CDR3 runs 17 residues. Germline V CDR1 and CDR2: SGHTA, FQGNSA. With 5 bases clipped from V and 7 bases from J, the junction kept 16 bases outside the gene matches. The CDR3 DNA is TGTGCCAGCAGCCTAGGGGTAGCGGGAGGGCGCTTAAGTGAGCAGTACTTC. Its protein product is CASSLGVAGGRLSEQYF.

The chain is built from TRBV5-1 and TRBJ1-3; tentatively, D is TRBD1 (5 bases). V shed 1 base and J shed 4 bases, with 12 bases lying between them. Germline CDR1 SGHRS, CDR2 YFSETQ. The CDR3 extends over 15 amino acids. For the CDR3, the DNA is TGCGCCAGCAGCTTGCAGGGTCTTTTGGGAAACACCATATATTTT. It specifies CASSLQGLLGNTIYF.

The chain joins TRBV10-2 to TRBJ1-2; D gene unclear. Trimming pared 0 bases from V and 4 bases from J, leaving 6 bases between. Germline CDR1 WSHSY, CDR2 SAAADI. This CDR3 spans 13 amino acids. CDR3 sequence reads: CASSESRIYGYTF. The CDR3 nucleotides read TGCGCCAGCAGTGAGTCCAGGATCTATGGCTACACCTTC.

The V gene is TRBV28, the J gene TRBJ1-2; TRBD1 agrees at 8 bases. The junction had 8 bases not matched to a gene; V was cut back by 6 bases and J by 5 bases. Germline V gene data show CDR1 as MDHEN and CDR2 as SYDVKM. CDR3 length: 14 amino acids. CDR3 residues: CASRGTGTGYGYTF. The CDR3 nucleotides read TGTGCCAGCAGGGGCACCGGGACAGGTTATGGCTACACCTTC.

The CDR3 DNA is TGTGCCAGCAGCCAAGGGGGACTGGGTGAAAAACTGTTTTTT. Its protein product is CASSQGGLGEKLFF. The gene calls are TRBV3-1 (or the pseudogene TRBV3-2) and TRBJ1-4; tentatively, D is TRBD1 (5 bases). CDR1 and CDR2 (germline): LGHDT, YNNKEL (reference sequence). With 1 base removed from V and 7 bases from J, the gap between germline ends came to 10 bases. CDR3 size: 14 residues.

The chain is built from TRBV5-1 and TRBJ2-1, with D uncertain. The CDR3 is 11 residues long. The ends were cut back, 4 bases at V and 5 bases at J, with 4 bases in the middle. The germline V gene has CDR1 SGHRS and CDR2 YFSETQ. The CDR3 protein is CASSPDNEQFF. CDR3 nucleotides: TGCGCCAGCAGCCCCGACAATGAGCAGTTCTTC.

The chain carries TRBV28 and TRBJ1-2, with 7 bases matching TRBD1. Looked up from germline, CDR1 is MDHEN and CDR2 is SYDVKM. The J segment lost 2 bases and the V segment lost 6 bases, leaving 6 bases of the junction unmatched. This CDR3 is built from 14 residues. This CDR3 is CASRIPTGNYGYTF. The CDR3 DNA sequence: TGTGCCAGCAGAATCCCGACAGGGAACTATGGCTACACCTTC.

This clone came up once. The chain couples TRBV6-5 to TRBJ2-2, with D tentatively TRBD1 (6 bases). The length of the CDR3 is 15 residues. CDR1 and CDR2 (germline): MNHEY, SVGAGI. Trimming pared 7 bases from V and 9 bases from J, leaving 21 bases between. The CDR3 sequence is CASTLIVQGNRELFF. The CDR3 DNA follows: TGTGCCAGCACTCTTATTGTACAGGGAAACCGGGAGCTGTTTTTT.

A few counts support this clone. The chain joins TRBV27 to TRBJ2-7; D perhaps matches TRBD1 (6 bases). V was trimmed by 2 bases and J by 0 bases, leaving 14 bases between them. The CDR3 is 16 residues long. Germline V lookup: CDR1 MNHEY, CDR2 SMNVEV (reference sequence). In DNA form, the CDR3 reads TGTGCCAGCAGTTTAGGTCACAGGGTGGGCTCCTACGAGCAGTACTTC. This gives the protein CASSLGHRVGSYEQYF.

The chain combines TRBV5-6 with TRBJ1-6, with TRBD1 as a possible D gene (6 bases). The CDR3 covers 16 residues. The ends were cut back, 4 bases at V and 3 bases at J, with 14 bases in the middle. Germline loops: CDR1 SGHDT, CDR2 YYEEEE. CDR3 DNA sequence: TGTGCCAGCAGCCTGGACGGGGGGCACTATAATTCACCCCTCCACTTT. This gives the protein CASSLDGGHYNSPLHF.

V gene TRBV6-5 combines with J gene TRBJ1-1; D remains ambiguous. Germline V gives CDR1 MNHEY, CDR2 SVGAGI. V lost 7 bases to trimming and J lost 0 bases, with 15 bases between them. This CDR3 is built from 15 residues. DNA of the CDR3: TGTGCCAGCACCTCTGGAGGAGGTTTGAACACTGAAGCTTTCTTT. It yields the protein CASTSGGGLNTEAFF.

This clone was recorded many times. The V gene is TRBV5-1, the J gene TRBJ1-1, with unresolved D. V lost 1 base and J lost 6, with 16 bases in between. The CDR3 consists of 15 residues. Germline V gene sequence: CDR1 SGHRS, CDR2 YFSETQ. The CDR3 is CASSLSLGGKAEAFF. CDR3 DNA: TGCGCCAGCAGCTTGTCTCTGGGAGGGAAGGCTGAAGCTTTCTTT. The complete variable domain, with remaining parts taken from reference TRBV5-1 and TRBJ1-1, reads KAGVTQTPRYLIKTRGQQVTLSCSPISGHRSVSWYQQTPGQGLQFLFEYFSETQRNKGNFPGRFSGRQFSNSRSEMNVSTLELGDSALYLCASSLSLGGKAEAFFGQGTRLTVV.

J is TRBJ2-1 and V is TRBV7-9, with 9 positions matching TRBD2. The V and J ends lost 1 base and 8 bases, in that order; junction bases with no gene match: 3. The CDR3 sequence is 14 residues long. Germline V gene lookup returns CDR1 SEHNR and CDR2 FQNEAQ (reference sequence). CDR3 in amino acids: CASSLEGTSHEQFF. The CDR3 DNA reads TGTGCCAGCAGCTTAGAGGGGACTAGCCATGAGCAGTTCTTC.

This chain uses TRBV27 with TRBJ2-1; possibly TRBD2 for D (6 bases). The V gene's germline CDR1 is MNHEY and CDR2 SMNVEV (reference sequence). The V and J ends lost 1 base and 6 bases respectively, with 16 bases between them. The CDR3 totals 16 residues. The CDR3 here is CASSLLGLAFANEQFF. Here the CDR3 DNA reads TGTGCCAGCAGTTTATTAGGGCTAGCGTTCGCCAATGAGCAGTTCTTC.

The chain recombines TRBV5-1 with TRBJ1-1; D is ambiguous. The CDR3 has 12 residues. Germline V CDR1 and CDR2: SGHRS, YFSETQ. The ends were cut back, 4 bases at V and 7 bases at J, with 11 bases in the middle. This CDR3 reads CASSSNSIEAFF. The CDR3 nucleotides are TGCGCCAGCAGCAGTAACAGCATTGAAGCTTTCTTT.

This chain joins TRBV30 and TRBJ1-5; D is perhaps TRBD1 (6 bases). Germline assignment: CDR1 GTSNPN and CDR2 SVGIG (reference sequence). There are 14 residues in the CDR3. Trimming took off 0 bases at V and 4 bases at J, with 10 bases between the two ends. CDR3 DNA: TGTGCCTGGAGTGTACAGGGCTGGAATCAGCCCCAGCATTTT. Amino acid sequence: CAWSVQGWNQPQHF.

The chain couples TRBV6-5 to TRBJ2-3; 11 nucleotides agree with TRBD2. The CDR3 covers 16 residues. V shed 1 base and J 5 bases; nucleotides not matched to a gene: 5. From germline, CDR1 is MNHEY and CDR2 SVGAGI. The CDR3 DNA reads as TGTGCCAGCAGTTACTTAGCGGGGGGGCATGTAGATACGCAGTATTTT. Translation: CASSYLAGGHVDTQYF.

This rearrangement joins TRBV5-6 to TRBJ1-1; possible D gene TRBD1, 5 bases. The CDR3 covers 15 residues. Trimming took off 2 bases at V and 4 bases at J, with 15 bases between the two ends. Germline V CDR1 and CDR2: SGHDT, YYEEEE. CDR3 coding DNA: TGTGCCAGCAGCTTCTTCGGGGGGGTTGGCACTGAAGCTTTCTTT. Encoded protein: CASSFFGGVGTEAFF.

This clone was picked up one time. One end of the junction does not line up with germline, which may come from a read error. The chain links TRBV5-6 to TRBJ2-5; the D gene is possibly TRBD1 (6 bases). CDR3 size: 13 residues. CDR1 and CDR2 (germline): SGHDT, YYEEEE. CDR3 amino acids: CASSLDSVRAQYF. The CDR3 DNA is TGTGCCAGCAGTTTGGACAGCGTGAGGGCCCAGTACTTC.